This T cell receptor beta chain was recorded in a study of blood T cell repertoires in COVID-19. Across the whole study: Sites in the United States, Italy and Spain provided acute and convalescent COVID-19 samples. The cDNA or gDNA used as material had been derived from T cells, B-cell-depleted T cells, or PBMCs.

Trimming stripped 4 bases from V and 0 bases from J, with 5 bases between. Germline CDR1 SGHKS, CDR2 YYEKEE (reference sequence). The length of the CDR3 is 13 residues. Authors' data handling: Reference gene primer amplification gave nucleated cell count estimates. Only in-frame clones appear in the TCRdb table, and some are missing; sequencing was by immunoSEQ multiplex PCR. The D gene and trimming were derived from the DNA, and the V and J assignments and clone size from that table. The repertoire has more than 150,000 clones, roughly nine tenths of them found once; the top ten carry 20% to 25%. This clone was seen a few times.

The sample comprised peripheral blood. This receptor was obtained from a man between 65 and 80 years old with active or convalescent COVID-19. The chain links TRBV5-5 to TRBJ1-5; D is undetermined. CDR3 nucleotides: TGTGCCAGCAGCCGGGATAGCAATCAGCCCCAGCATTTT. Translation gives CASSRDSNQPQHF.